Presented here are 18 T cell receptor beta chains from one specimen sequenced in a study of naive and memory T cell subsets. An equimolar mix of two oligonucleotides served as the beta constant-region primer for TRBC1 and TRBC2. The ligated cDNA underwent four PCR rounds using SP2 and nested alpha and beta constant-region primers. Via MiXCR, TCRdb re-called the UMI-ligation and nested PCR reads, giving one row per CDR3 protein. The sample has tens of thousands of distinct CDR3 sequences; around 9% are singletons. The sample was naive CD8+ T cells from blood. The source of these receptors is a human donor in good health.

Ten or more counts support this clonotype. The CDR3 sequence is CASSPPGETQYF. The CDR3 DNA follows: TGTGCCAGCAGTCCCCCCGGGGAGACCCAGTACTTC. This chain links TRBV7-9 with TRBJ2-5; D uncertain. V shed 6 bases and J shed 5 bases, with 10 bases lying between them. Looked up from germline, CDR1 is SEHNR and CDR2 is FQNEAQ (reference sequence). The CDR3 totals 12 residues.

This clonotype occurred many times. The V gene is TRBV10-2, the J gene TRBJ2-1; 10 positions agree with TRBD2. The CDR3 is 14 residues long. Germline CDR1 reads WSHSY; CDR2 reads SAAADI. V lost 5 bases, J lost 9 bases, and 7 bases stayed unmatched. DNA for the CDR3: TGCGCCAGCAGTCCCCTAGCGGGGGCGGGTGAGCAGTTCTTC. It specifies CASSPLAGAGEQFF.

A few counts support this clonotype. The chain links TRBV6-1 to TRBJ2-7; 8 bases are a match to TRBD2. Germline V CDR1 and CDR2: MNHNS, SASEGT. V dropped 3 bases and J dropped 6; count of bases not matched to a gene: 4. The CDR3 is 13 residues long. CDR3 amino acids: CASSDGGESEQYF. In nucleotides, the CDR3 is TGTGCCAGCAGTGACGGGGGGGAGTCCGAGCAGTACTTC.

This rearrangement joins TRBV20-1 to TRBJ2-1; 8 bases match TRBD1. Germline CDR1 reads DFQATT; CDR2 reads SNEGSKA (reference sequence). Losses at the gene ends were 1 base for V and 6 bases for J; bases not matched to a gene: 11. This CDR3 comprises 16 residues. CDR3 loop: CSARVAWQGARNEQFF. CDR3 DNA sequence: TGCAGTGCTAGAGTAGCTTGGCAGGGGGCGCGCAATGAGCAGTTCTTC.

This chain links TRBV6-2 or TRBV6-3 with TRBJ2-1; D remains unclear. The CDR3 loop spans 14 amino acids. Germline V gene data show CDR1 as MNHEY and CDR2 as SVGEGT. Between the trimmed V and J ends, which lost 0 bases and 8 bases, there was a span of 11 bases. The DNA for the CDR3 is TGTGCCAGCAGTTACTCGATTCTAGGGTATGAGCAGTTCTTC. It codes for CASSYSILGYEQFF.

This clonotype has only a few counts. The chain uses TRBV7-9 and TRBJ1-1, with a possible D match to TRBD1 (5 bases). This CDR3 contains 14 residues. V was cut by 5 bases and J by 9 bases, with 19 bases left in between. The germline gives CDR1 SEHNR, CDR2 FQNEAQ (reference sequence). CDR3 loop: CASSPILGAPQAFF. The CDR3 DNA follows: TGTGCCAGCAGCCCTATACTCGGGGCTCCCCAAGCTTTCTTT.

At least ten counts were recorded for this clonotype. The chain carries TRBV12-3 or TRBV12-4 and TRBJ1-1; D unclear. The CDR3 runs to 11 residues. The V end was cut by 6 bases, the J end by 5 bases, with 7 bases between. The DNA of the CDR3 is TGTGCCAGCAGCCTGCAAACTGAAGCTTTCTTT. This sequence encodes CASSLQTEAFF.

This clonotype was found many times. The chain recombines TRBV27 with TRBJ2-7; D is unresolved. V dropped 2 bases and J dropped 0 bases, with 5 bases sitting between them. Germline CDR1 is MNHEY and CDR2 is SMNVEV (reference sequence). The CDR3 spans 13 residues. The CDR3 spells CASSLGYSYEQYF. DNA for the CDR3: TGTGCCAGCAGTTTAGGCTACTCCTACGAGCAGTACTTC.

This clonotype was detected ten times or more. CDR3 in DNA: TGTGCCAGCAGTTTGACTCGTCAACCCTACAATGAGCAGTTCTTC. Translation: CASSLTRQPYNEQFF. V and J are TRBV7-6 and TRBJ2-1; D gene uncertain. Trimming stripped 6 bases from V and 2 bases from J, with 14 bases between. CDR3 length equals 15 residues. Germline loops: CDR1 SGHVS, CDR2 FNYEAQ.

This clonotype was picked up a small number of times. V is TRBV28 and J is TRBJ2-3, with 13 positions matching TRBD2. The V gene's germline CDR1 is MDHEN and CDR2 SYDVKM. The V gene end was trimmed by 5 bases and the J gene end by 4 bases; junction bases not matched to a gene: 18. The CDR3 sequence is 20 residues long. CDR3 coding DNA: TGTGCCAGCAGTATCACTAGCGGGAGGGCCCTTCGTAACAAGGCAGATACGCAGTATTTT. Its translation: CASSITSGRALRNKADTQYF.

There are a few counts of this clonotype. Being one base from a much bigger clone, this may be a read error. The chain recombines TRBV20-1 with TRBJ2-7, with unresolved D. V shed 1 base and J shed 4 bases, with 5 bases lying between them. The CDR3 has 11 amino acids. CDR1 DFQATT and CDR2 SNEGSKA come from the germline V gene (reference sequence). The CDR3 DNA is TGCAGTGCTAGAGGTGGGTACGAGCAGTACTTC. Protein product: CSARGGYEQYF.

V and J are TRBV20-1 and TRBJ2-7; TRBD2 aligns across 8 bases. This CDR3 has 14 amino acids. Germline lookup yields CDR1 DFQATT and CDR2 SNEGSKA (reference sequence). Trimming took 6 bases from V and 4 from J; bases not matched to a gene: 11. CDR3 sequence reads: CSAMTLAGGYEQYF. The CDR3 coding sequence is TGCAGTGCCATGACCCTAGCGGGTGGTTACGAGCAGTACTTC.

This clonotype was detected ten times or more. V and J are TRBV6-2 or TRBV6-3 and TRBJ2-4; D not certain. The CDR3 has 12 residues. Germline V CDR1 and CDR2: MNHEY, SVGEGT. The ends were cut back, 11 bases at V and 9 bases at J, with 17 bases in the middle. The CDR3 loop is CAASDPRGIQYF. The CDR3 nucleotides read TGTGCCGCTAGTGACCCTCGAGGCATTCAGTACTTC.

In this sample, this clonotype turned up a few times. V and J are TRBV18 and TRBJ1-1; no firm D call. This CDR3 is built from 16 residues. CDR1 and CDR2 from the germline V gene are KGHSH and LQKENI. Trimming pared 2 bases from V and 0 bases from J, leaving 13 bases between. The CDR3 DNA reads as TGTGCCAGCTCACCAAGGACGGATTACATGAACACTGAAGCTTTCTTT. Translated, it gives CASSPRTDYMNTEAFF.

This clonotype has at least ten counts. The chain employs TRBV13 and TRBJ2-3; D could derive from TRBD1 or TRBD2 (6 bases each). V lost 5 bases, J lost 2 bases, and 14 bases lay in between. CDR1 and CDR2 from the germline V gene are PRHDT and FYEKMQ (reference sequence). The CDR3 sequence is 15 residues long. The CDR3, as DNA: TGTGCCAGCAGCGGCCCGGGGGCGCCCACAGATACGCAGTATTTT. It codes for CASSGPGAPTDTQYF.

The gene calls are TRBV27 and TRBJ2-3; 7 bases agree with TRBD1. This CDR3 has 16 residues. V was pared by 4 bases and J by 2 bases, with 9 bases of the junction left unmatched. Germline V lookup: CDR1 MNHEY, CDR2 SMNVEV (reference sequence). The CDR3 DNA is TGTGCCAGCAGTTCGCGGACAGGTTCCCCCACAGATACGCAGTATTTT. Amino acid sequence: CASSSRTGSPTDTQYF.

The rearrangement links TRBV7-9 to TRBJ2-1; 10 nucleotides agree with TRBD2. The CDR3 consists of 16 residues. CDR1 is SEHNR, CDR2 FQNEAQ, per germline (reference sequence). J was trimmed by 1 base and V by 5 bases; bases with no gene match: 5. The CDR3 reads CASSTAGGPSYNEQFF. The CDR3 DNA follows: TGTGCCAGCAGCACAGCGGGAGGGCCATCCTACAATGAGCAGTTCTTC.

This rearrangement joins TRBV7-8 to TRBJ2-3; possible D gene TRBD2, 5 bases. Germline V gene sequence: CDR1 SGHVS, CDR2 FQNEAQ. Trimming removed 2 bases from V and 4 bases from J, with 13 bases in between. The CDR3 runs to 15 residues. The CDR3 DNA reads TGTGCCAGCAGCTTAATTTCTGGAGCGGCAGATACGCAGTATTTT. Its protein product is CASSLISGAADTQYF.